The clone carrying this T cell receptor (beta chain) was recorded many times. This entry comes from a study of T cells of healthy individuals. One entry per CDR3 protein, called by TCRdb with MiXCR from the 5' RACE reads. This table has approximately 100,000 distinct CDR3 sequences, 17% appearing once. Germline loops: CDR1 SGHRS, CDR2 YFSETQ. The CDR3 covers 13 residues. V dropped 2 bases and J dropped 2 bases, with 8 bases sitting between them. The chain uses TRBV5-1 and TRBJ2-7; a weak D match, TRBD2 (5 bases). The sequence came from a human donor in good health. CDR3 sequence (DNA): TGCGCCAGCAGCTTCGAGGGAGCCTACGAGCAGTACTTC. Residues: CASSFEGAYEQYF.